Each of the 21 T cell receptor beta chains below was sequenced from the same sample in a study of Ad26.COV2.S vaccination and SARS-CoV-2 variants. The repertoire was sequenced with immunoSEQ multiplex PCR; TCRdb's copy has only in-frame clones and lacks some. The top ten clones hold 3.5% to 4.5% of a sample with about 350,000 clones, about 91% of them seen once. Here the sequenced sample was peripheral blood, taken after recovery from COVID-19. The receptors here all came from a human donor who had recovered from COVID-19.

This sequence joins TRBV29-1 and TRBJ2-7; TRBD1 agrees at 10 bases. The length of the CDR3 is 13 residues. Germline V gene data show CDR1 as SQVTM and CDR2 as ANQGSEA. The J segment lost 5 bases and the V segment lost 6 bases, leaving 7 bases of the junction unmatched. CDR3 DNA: TGCAGCGTGACGACAGGGGGCGTCGACGAGCAGTACTTC. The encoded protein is CSVTTGGVDEQYF.

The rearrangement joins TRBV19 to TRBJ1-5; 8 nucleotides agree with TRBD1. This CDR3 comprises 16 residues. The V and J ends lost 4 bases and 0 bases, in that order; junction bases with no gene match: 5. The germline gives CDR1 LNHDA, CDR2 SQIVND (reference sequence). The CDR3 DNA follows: TGTGCCAGTAGTAGATGGACAGGGACTAGCAATCAGCCCCAGCATTTT. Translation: CASSRWTGTSNQPQHF.

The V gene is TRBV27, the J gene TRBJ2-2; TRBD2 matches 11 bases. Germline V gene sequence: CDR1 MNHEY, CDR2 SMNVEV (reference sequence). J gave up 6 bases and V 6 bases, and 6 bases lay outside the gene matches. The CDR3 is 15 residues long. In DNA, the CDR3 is TGTGCCAGCAGGGACATTAGCGGGGGGGCCGGGGAGCTGTTTTTT. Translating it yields CASRDISGGAGELFF.

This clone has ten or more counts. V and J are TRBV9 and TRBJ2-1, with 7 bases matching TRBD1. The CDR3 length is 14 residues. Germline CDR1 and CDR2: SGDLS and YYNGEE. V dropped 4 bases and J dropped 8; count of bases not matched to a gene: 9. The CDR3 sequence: CASSKDRLYDEQFF. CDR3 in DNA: TGTGCCAGCAGCAAGGACAGGTTATACGATGAGCAGTTCTTC.

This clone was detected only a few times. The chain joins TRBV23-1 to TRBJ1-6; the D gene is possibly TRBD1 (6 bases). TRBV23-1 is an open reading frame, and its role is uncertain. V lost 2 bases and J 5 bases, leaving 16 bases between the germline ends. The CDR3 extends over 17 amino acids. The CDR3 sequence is CASSQIGSTGNNSPLHF. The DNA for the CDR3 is TGCGCCAGCAGTCAAATCGGGAGCACAGGGAATAATTCACCCCTCCACTTT.

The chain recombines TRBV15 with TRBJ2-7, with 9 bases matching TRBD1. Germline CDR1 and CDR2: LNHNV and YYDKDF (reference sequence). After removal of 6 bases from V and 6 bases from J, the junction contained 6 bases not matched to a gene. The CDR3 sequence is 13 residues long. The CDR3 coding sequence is TGTGCCACCAGGGGACAGGGCCGGAGCGAGCAGTACTTC. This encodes CATRGQGRSEQYF.

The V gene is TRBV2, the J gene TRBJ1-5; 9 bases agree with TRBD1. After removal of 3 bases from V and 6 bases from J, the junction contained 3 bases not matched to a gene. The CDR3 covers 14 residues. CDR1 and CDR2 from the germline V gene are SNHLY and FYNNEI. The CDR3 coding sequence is TGTGCCAGCAGTGAGGGACAGGGTCGTCAGCCCCAGCATTTT. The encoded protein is CASSEGQGRQPQHF.

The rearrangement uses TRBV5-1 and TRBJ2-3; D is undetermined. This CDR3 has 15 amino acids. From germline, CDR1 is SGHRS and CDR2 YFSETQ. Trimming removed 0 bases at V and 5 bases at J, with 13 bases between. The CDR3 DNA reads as TGCGCCAGCAGCTTGGTTTGGGGTTGGATAGATACGCAGTATTTT. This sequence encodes CASSLVWGWIDTQYF.

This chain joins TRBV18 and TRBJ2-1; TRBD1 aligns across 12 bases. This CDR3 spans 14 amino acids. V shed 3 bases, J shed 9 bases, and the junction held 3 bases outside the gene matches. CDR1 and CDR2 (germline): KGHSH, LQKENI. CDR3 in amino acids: CASSPGDRGLEQFF. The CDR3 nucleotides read TGTGCCAGCTCACCGGGGGACAGGGGGCTTGAGCAGTTCTTC.

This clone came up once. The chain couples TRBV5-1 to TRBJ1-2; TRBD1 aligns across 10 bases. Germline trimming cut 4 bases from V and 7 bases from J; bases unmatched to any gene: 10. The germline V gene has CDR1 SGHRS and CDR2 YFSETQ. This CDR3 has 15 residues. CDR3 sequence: CASSGTGTGVSGYTF. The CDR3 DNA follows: TGCGCCAGCAGCGGAACCGGGACAGGGGTCTCTGGCTACACCTTC. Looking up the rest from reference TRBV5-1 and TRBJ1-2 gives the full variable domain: KAGVTQTPRYLIKTRGQQVTLSCSPISGHRSVSWYQQTPGQGLQFLFEYFSETQRNKGNFPGRFSGRQFSNSRSEMNVSTLELGDSALYLCASSGTGTGVSGYTFGSGTRLTVV.

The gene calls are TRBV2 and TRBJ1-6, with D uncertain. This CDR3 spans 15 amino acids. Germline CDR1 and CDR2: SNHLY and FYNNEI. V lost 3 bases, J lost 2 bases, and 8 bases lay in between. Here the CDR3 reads CASSEMAAYNSPLHF. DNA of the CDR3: TGTGCCAGCAGTGAGATGGCAGCCTATAATTCACCCCTCCACTTT.

In nucleotides, the CDR3 is TGTGCCAGCAGCTCGGGACTAGCGATGGGAGCACGTGATACGCAGTATTTT. Amino acids: CASSSGLAMGARDTQYF. The chain uses TRBV5-8 and TRBJ2-3; TRBD2 aligns across 10 bases. This CDR3 comprises 17 residues. CDR1 is SGHTS and CDR2 is YDEGEE in the germline V gene. With 3 bases clipped from V and 6 bases from J, the junction kept 13 bases outside the gene matches.

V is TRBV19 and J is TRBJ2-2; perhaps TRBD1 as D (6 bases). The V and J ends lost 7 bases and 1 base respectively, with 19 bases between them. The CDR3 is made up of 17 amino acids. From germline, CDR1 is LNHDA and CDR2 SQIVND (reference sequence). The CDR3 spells CASTYWGPGGNTGELFF. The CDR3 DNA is TGTGCCAGTACCTATTGGGGGCCTGGAGGGAACACCGGGGAGCTGTTTTTT.

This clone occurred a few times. CDR3: CASSEGQGRTGELFF. The CDR3 DNA is TGTGCCAGCAGCGAGGGACAGGGGCGCACCGGGGAGCTGTTTTTT. The V and J genes are TRBV4-2 and TRBJ2-2, with TRBD1 identical over 10 bases. The CDR3 loop spans 15 amino acids. V dropped 5 bases and J dropped 4; count of bases not matched to a gene: 4. Germline V CDR1 and CDR2: LGHNA, YNFKEQ.

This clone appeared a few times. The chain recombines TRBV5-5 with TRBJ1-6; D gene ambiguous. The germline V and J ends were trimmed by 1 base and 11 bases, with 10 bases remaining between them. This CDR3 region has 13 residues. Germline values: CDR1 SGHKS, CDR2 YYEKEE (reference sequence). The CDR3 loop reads CASSLLGNPPLHF. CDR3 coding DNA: TGTGCCAGCAGCTTGCTCGGGAACCCACCCCTCCACTTT.

The CDR3 sequence: CASSYWTSGFTDTQYF. DNA of the CDR3: TGTGCCAGCAGTTATTGGACTAGCGGATTCACAGATACGCAGTATTTT. The chain joins TRBV6-5 to TRBJ2-3; 10 positions agree with TRBD2. CDR1 and CDR2 from the germline V gene are MNHEY and SVGAGI. This CDR3 contains 16 residues. Trimming at V came to 3 bases and at J to 2 bases, leaving 5 bases not matched to a gene.

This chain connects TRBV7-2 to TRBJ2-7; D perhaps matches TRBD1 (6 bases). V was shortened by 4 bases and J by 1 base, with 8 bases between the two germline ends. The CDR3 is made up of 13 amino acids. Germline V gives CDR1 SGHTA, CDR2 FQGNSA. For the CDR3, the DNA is TGTGCCAGCAGCTCGGACAGATCCTACGAGCAGTACTTC. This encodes CASSSDRSYEQYF.

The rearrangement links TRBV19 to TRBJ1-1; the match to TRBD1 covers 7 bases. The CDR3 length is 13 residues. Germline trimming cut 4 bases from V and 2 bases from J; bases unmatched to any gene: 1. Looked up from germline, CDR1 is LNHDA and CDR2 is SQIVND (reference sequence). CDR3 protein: CASSTGGNTEAFF. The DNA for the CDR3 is TGTGCCAGTAGTACAGGGGGAAACACTGAAGCTTTCTTT. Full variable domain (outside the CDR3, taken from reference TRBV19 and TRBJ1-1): DGGITQSPKYLFRKEGQNVTLSCEQNLNHDAMYWYRQDPGQGLRLIYYSQIVNDFQKGDIAEGYSVSREKKESFPLTVTSAQKNPTAFYLCASSTGGNTEAFFGQGTRLTVV.

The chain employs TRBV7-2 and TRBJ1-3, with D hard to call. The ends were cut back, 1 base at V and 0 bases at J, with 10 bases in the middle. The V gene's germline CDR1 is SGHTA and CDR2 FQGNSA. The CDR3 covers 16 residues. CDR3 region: CASSLGTRGSGNTIYF. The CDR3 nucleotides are TGTGCCAGCAGCTTAGGGACCCGAGGCTCTGGAAACACCATATATTTT.

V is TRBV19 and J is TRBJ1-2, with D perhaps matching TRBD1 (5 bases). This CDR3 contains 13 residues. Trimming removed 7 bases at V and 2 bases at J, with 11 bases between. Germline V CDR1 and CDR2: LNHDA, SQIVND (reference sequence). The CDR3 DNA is TGTGCCAGTACCGCAGGGTCAAACTATGGCTACACCTTC. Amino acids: CASTAGSNYGYTF.

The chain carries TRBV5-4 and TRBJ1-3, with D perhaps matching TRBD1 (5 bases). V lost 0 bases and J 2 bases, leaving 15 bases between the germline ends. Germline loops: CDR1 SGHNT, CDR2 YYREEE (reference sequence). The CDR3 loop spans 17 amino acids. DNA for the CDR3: TGTGCCAGCAGCTTGGGGGGGGGTGTCCCTACTGGAAACACCATATATTTT. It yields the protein CASSLGGGVPTGNTIYF.